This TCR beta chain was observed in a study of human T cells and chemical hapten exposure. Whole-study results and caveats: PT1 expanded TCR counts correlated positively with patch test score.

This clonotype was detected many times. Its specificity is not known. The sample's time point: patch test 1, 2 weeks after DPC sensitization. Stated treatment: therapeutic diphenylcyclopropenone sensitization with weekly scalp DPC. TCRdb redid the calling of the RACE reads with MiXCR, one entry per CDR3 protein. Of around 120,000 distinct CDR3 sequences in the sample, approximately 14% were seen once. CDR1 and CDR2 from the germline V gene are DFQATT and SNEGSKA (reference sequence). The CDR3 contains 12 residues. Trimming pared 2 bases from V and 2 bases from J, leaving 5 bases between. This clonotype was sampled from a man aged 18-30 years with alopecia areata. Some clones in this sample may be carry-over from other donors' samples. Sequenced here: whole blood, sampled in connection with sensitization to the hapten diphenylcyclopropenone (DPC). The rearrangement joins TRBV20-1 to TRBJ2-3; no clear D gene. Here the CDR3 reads CSARHDTDTQYF. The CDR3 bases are TGCAGTGCTAGACACGACACAGATACGCAGTATTTT.